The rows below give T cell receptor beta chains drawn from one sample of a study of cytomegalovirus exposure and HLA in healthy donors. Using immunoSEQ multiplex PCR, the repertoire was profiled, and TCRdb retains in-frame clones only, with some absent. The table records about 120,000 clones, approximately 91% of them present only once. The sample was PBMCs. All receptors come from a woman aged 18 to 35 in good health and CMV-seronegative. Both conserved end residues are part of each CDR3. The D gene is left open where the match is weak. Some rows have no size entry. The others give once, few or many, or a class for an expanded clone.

cdr3_nt: TGTGCCAGTAGTGAAGGACACTACGAGCAGTACTTC; cdr3_aa: CASSEGHYEQYF; v_call: TRBV19; d_call: NA; clone_size: few; j_call: TRBJ2-7
cdr3_nt: TGTGCCAGTAGTATAAGCGGATACAATGAGCAGTTCTTC; cdr3_aa: CASSISGYNEQFF; v_call: TRBV19; d_call: NA; clone_size: NA; j_call: TRBJ2-1
cdr3_nt: TGTGCCAGCAGCTTTCTTAGGGAGCGTTGGGGCACAGATACGCAGTATTTT; cdr3_aa: CASSFLRERWGTDTQYF; v_call: TRBV5-4; d_call: NA; clone_size: NA; j_call: TRBJ2-3
cdr3_nt: TGCGCCAGCAGCCAAGGGGACTCTATCTCCTACGAGCAGTACTTC; cdr3_aa: CASSQGDSISYEQYF; v_call: TRBV4-1; d_call: NA; clone_size: NA; j_call: TRBJ2-7
cdr3_nt: TGCGCCAGCAGCAGGACTAGCGGGAGGTCAAACATTCAGTACTTC; cdr3_aa: CASSRTSGRSNIQYF; v_call: TRBV5-1; d_call: TRBD2; clone_size: once; j_call: TRBJ2-4
cdr3_nt: TGTGCCAGCAGTGGTCGGGACACCTACACTGAAGCTTTCTTT; cdr3_aa: CASSGRDTYTEAFF; v_call: TRBV6-1; d_call: NA; clone_size: NA; j_call: TRBJ1-1
cdr3_nt: TGTGCCAGCAGTTTTGCCGGTGAAGCTTTCTTT; cdr3_aa: CASSFAGEAFF; v_call: TRBV28; d_call: NA; clone_size: few; j_call: TRBJ1-1
cdr3_nt: TGTGCCAGCAGCGTAGAGGGACAGGTAGGGCAGACCCAGTACTTC; cdr3_aa: CASSVEGQVGQTQYF; v_call: TRBV9; d_call: TRBD1; clone_size: NA; j_call: TRBJ2-5
cdr3_nt: TGTGCCAGCAGCAACCCAACAGGTGGGGGGGCAGATACGCAGTATTTT; cdr3_aa: CASSNPTGGGADTQYF; v_call: TRBV5-4; d_call: TRBD2; clone_size: NA; j_call: TRBJ2-3
cdr3_nt: TGTGCCAGCAGTGGCGGGGCTAGCGCTGAGCAGTTCTTC; cdr3_aa: CASSGGASAEQFF; v_call: TRBV6-1; d_call: NA; clone_size: NA; j_call: TRBJ2-1
cdr3_nt: TGTGCCAGTATGAGGACAGAACCCGTCTCTCACTATGGCTACACCTTC; cdr3_aa: CASMRTEPVSHYGYTF; v_call: TRBV19; d_call: NA; clone_size: once; j_call: TRBJ1-2
cdr3_nt: TGCGCCAGCAGCTTGGGGCTCGGTTCAGGGCAAGAGACCCAGTACTTC; cdr3_aa: CASSLGLGSGQETQYF; v_call: TRBV5-1; d_call: NA; clone_size: NA; j_call: TRBJ2-5
cdr3_nt: TGTGCCAGCAGCCCCAGGGAAGGCTACACCTTC; cdr3_aa: CASSPREGYTF; v_call: TRBV7-2; d_call: NA; clone_size: NA; j_call: TRBJ1-2
cdr3_nt: TGTGCCAGCAGCCGGACAGATACGCAGTATTTT; cdr3_aa: CASSRTDTQYF; v_call: TRBV7-9; d_call: NA; clone_size: NA; j_call: TRBJ2-3
cdr3_nt: TGTGCCAGCAGTCGTGCCATTAGCCGTAGCTTGGTCGAGCAGTACTTC; cdr3_aa: CASSRAISRSLVEQYF; v_call: TRBV6-6; d_call: NA; clone_size: NA; j_call: TRBJ2-7
cdr3_nt: TGTGCCAGTGGGGGACTAAGCTACGAGCAGTACTTC; cdr3_aa: CASGGLSYEQYF; v_call: TRBV27; d_call: TRBD2; clone_size: NA; j_call: TRBJ2-7
cdr3_nt: TGTGCCTGGAGTGTACTAGCAGGCAGTCCCAATGAGCAGTTCTTC; cdr3_aa: CAWSVLAGSPNEQFF; v_call: TRBV30; d_call: NA; clone_size: NA; j_call: TRBJ2-1
cdr3_nt: TGCAGCGTCTGGACAGGGGGCCGACAAGAGACCCAGTACTTC; cdr3_aa: CSVWTGGRQETQYF; v_call: TRBV29-1; d_call: TRBD1; clone_size: NA; j_call: TRBJ2-5
cdr3_nt: TGCGCCAGCAGCATTGGCGGGGGTCTTTCGAACACTGAAGCTTTCTTT; cdr3_aa: CASSIGGGLSNTEAFF; v_call: TRBV5-1; d_call: NA; clone_size: NA; j_call: TRBJ1-1
cdr3_nt: TGCGCCAGCAGCTCTAGCGGGAGAAGCACAGATACGCAGTATTTT; cdr3_aa: CASSSSGRSTDTQYF; v_call: TRBV5-1; d_call: TRBD2; clone_size: NA; j_call: TRBJ2-3
cdr3_nt: TGTGCCAGCAGTTACATAATCGCGCCGTACTTC; cdr3_aa: CASSYIIAPYF; v_call: TRBV6-5; d_call: NA; clone_size: NA; j_call: TRBJ2-5
cdr3_nt: TGTGCCAGCAGTGAAGACCGGGTCTTAAGCTACGAGCAGTACTTC; cdr3_aa: CASSEDRVLSYEQYF; v_call: TRBV6-1; d_call: NA; clone_size: NA; j_call: TRBJ2-7
cdr3_nt: TGTGCCAGCAGCGTATCTGGTCGGGACACTGAAGCTTTCTTT; cdr3_aa: CASSVSGRDTEAFF; v_call: TRBV9; d_call: NA; clone_size: NA; j_call: TRBJ1-1
cdr3_nt: TGTGCCAGCAGTGACATCGCAGGGCTCTATGGCTACACCTTC; cdr3_aa: CASSDIAGLYGYTF; v_call: TRBV6-4; d_call: NA; clone_size: NA; j_call: TRBJ1-2
cdr3_nt: TGTGCCAGCAGCCCTCACTTATCAGGCGAGCAGTACTTC; cdr3_aa: CASSPHLSGEQYF; v_call: TRBV27; d_call: NA; clone_size: few; j_call: TRBJ2-7
cdr3_nt: TGTGCCAGTAGTACACAGGGGTGGCCGGAGCTGTTTTTT; cdr3_aa: CASSTQGWPELFF; v_call: TRBV19; d_call: TRBD1; clone_size: NA; j_call: TRBJ2-2
cdr3_nt: TGCGCCAGCAGTGAAGACAGGGGGATTCAGCCCCAGCATTTT; cdr3_aa: CASSEDRGIQPQHF; v_call: TRBV10-2; d_call: TRBD1; clone_size: NA; j_call: TRBJ1-5
cdr3_nt: TGCACCAGCAGCCAAGAATATGCTCCCCCGAGGACTGAAGCTTTCTTT; cdr3_aa: CTSSQEYAPPRTEAFF; v_call: TRBV1; d_call: NA; clone_size: NA; j_call: TRBJ1-1
cdr3_nt: TGTGCCACTAATCCGGGACTAGCTACGACCGGGGAGCTGTTTTTT; cdr3_aa: CATNPGLATTGELFF; v_call: TRBV11-3; d_call: TRBD2; clone_size: NA; j_call: TRBJ2-2
cdr3_nt: TGTGCCAGTAGGGCTAGCGGCTACGAGCAGTACTTC; cdr3_aa: CASRASGYEQYF; v_call: TRBV19; d_call: TRBD2; clone_size: NA; j_call: TRBJ2-7
cdr3_nt: TGTGCCAGTCGCCCCTTCGAGGGACAGGGTGATAGGTTTTTT; cdr3_aa: CASRPFEGQGDRFF; v_call: TRBV19; d_call: TRBD1; clone_size: NA; j_call: TRBJ1-4
cdr3_nt: TGTGCCATCAGTGGGGCAGACTATGGCTACACCTTC; cdr3_aa: CAISGADYGYTF; v_call: TRBV10-3; d_call: NA; clone_size: NA; j_call: TRBJ1-2
cdr3_nt: TGTGCCAGCAGCAGGGGCGAGGATGGCTACACCTTC; cdr3_aa: CASSRGEDGYTF; v_call: TRBV6-6; d_call: NA; clone_size: NA; j_call: TRBJ1-2
cdr3_nt: TGTGCCAGTAGTCCGGACAGGGGGCGATCTCTTGGCTACACCTTC; cdr3_aa: CASSPDRGRSLGYTF; v_call: TRBV19; d_call: TRBD1; clone_size: once; j_call: TRBJ1-2
cdr3_nt: TGCGCCAGCAGCGCATCGCGACAGAGCAGCACAGATACGCAGTATTTT; cdr3_aa: CASSASRQSSTDTQYF; v_call: TRBV5-1; d_call: NA; clone_size: NA; j_call: TRBJ2-3
cdr3_nt: TGTGCCAGCAGCTCCCGGGACATCAATCAGCCCCAGCATTTT; cdr3_aa: CASSSRDINQPQHF; v_call: TRBV7-9; d_call: NA; clone_size: few; j_call: TRBJ1-5
cdr3_nt: TGCGCCAGCAGCTTACGACAGGGCTCCGAGCAGTACTTC; cdr3_aa: CASSLRQGSEQYF; v_call: TRBV5-1; d_call: TRBD1; clone_size: NA; j_call: TRBJ2-7
cdr3_nt: TGTGCCACCACATCCGGACTCGCTAACTATGGCTACACCTTC; cdr3_aa: CATTSGLANYGYTF; v_call: TRBV19; d_call: NA; clone_size: NA; j_call: TRBJ1-2
cdr3_nt: TGTGCCAGCAGCTTCGGGACAGGGCAGAATCAGCCCCAGCATTTT; cdr3_aa: CASSFGTGQNQPQHF; v_call: TRBV5-4; d_call: TRBD1; clone_size: NA; j_call: TRBJ1-5
cdr3_nt: TGTGCCAGCAGCTTAGGTGGGGGACTAGCGGGAGTCGAGCAGTACTTC; cdr3_aa: CASSLGGGLAGVEQYF; v_call: TRBV11-2; d_call: TRBD2; clone_size: NA; j_call: TRBJ2-7
cdr3_nt: TGTGCCAGCAGGTCCAGACTAGCGGGAGGACCCTACGAGCAGTACTTC; cdr3_aa: CASRSRLAGGPYEQYF; v_call: TRBV2; d_call: TRBD2; clone_size: NA; j_call: TRBJ2-7
cdr3_nt: TGTGCCAGCAGAGGAGCGGGAGTCAGCCACGAGCAGTACTTC; cdr3_aa: CASRGAGVSHEQYF; v_call: TRBV5-6; d_call: TRBD2; clone_size: once; j_call: TRBJ2-7
cdr3_nt: TGTGCCATCAGTGGGAGACAGGGCCCTAACTATGGCTACACCTTC; cdr3_aa: CAISGRQGPNYGYTF; v_call: TRBV10-3; d_call: TRBD1; clone_size: NA; j_call: TRBJ1-2
cdr3_nt: TGTGCCATTACCGGGACTAGCGGGATTAGCACAGATACGCAGTATTTT; cdr3_aa: CAITGTSGISTDTQYF; v_call: TRBV10-3; d_call: TRBD2; clone_size: NA; j_call: TRBJ2-3
cdr3_nt: TGTGCCAGCAGCTCCTGGACAGGGACATCCTACAATGAGCAGTTCTTC; cdr3_aa: CASSSWTGTSYNEQFF; v_call: TRBV7-3; d_call: TRBD1; clone_size: NA; j_call: TRBJ2-1
cdr3_nt: TGCGCCAGCAGCCAAGAGGGACAGGGCTTGAACACTGAAGCTTTCTTT; cdr3_aa: CASSQEGQGLNTEAFF; v_call: TRBV4-1; d_call: TRBD1; clone_size: NA; j_call: TRBJ1-1
cdr3_nt: TGTGCCAGCAGCCACGGACAGTTTGGCAATCAGCCCCAGCATTTT; cdr3_aa: CASSHGQFGNQPQHF; v_call: TRBV7-9; d_call: NA; clone_size: once; j_call: TRBJ1-5
cdr3_nt: TGTGCCAGCCGGAGCTTGGACAGGGCCGAGCAGTACTTC; cdr3_aa: CASRSLDRAEQYF; v_call: TRBV6-1; d_call: TRBD1; clone_size: NA; j_call: TRBJ2-7
cdr3_nt: TGCGCCAGCAGCCAAGAGCCAGGTTATACCTACGAGCAGTACTTC; cdr3_aa: CASSQEPGYTYEQYF; v_call: TRBV4-1; d_call: NA; clone_size: NA; j_call: TRBJ2-7
cdr3_nt: TGTGCCAGCAACTTCGGGGTAAGCGGTTCCTACGAGCAGTACTTC; cdr3_aa: CASNFGVSGSYEQYF; v_call: TRBV6-1; d_call: NA; clone_size: NA; j_call: TRBJ2-7
cdr3_nt: TGTGCCAGCAGCGCCCCCCTCTTTTTAGCGGGAGGAGCTGAGACCTACGAGCAGTACTTC; cdr3_aa: CASSAPLFLAGGAETYEQYF; v_call: TRBV9; d_call: TRBD2; clone_size: NA; j_call: TRBJ2-7
cdr3_nt: TGTGCCAGCAGCGACCACTCTAGCAATGAGCAGTTCTTC; cdr3_aa: CASSDHSSNEQFF; v_call: TRBV9; d_call: NA; clone_size: NA; j_call: TRBJ2-1
cdr3_nt: TGTGCCAGCAGCTTCAACAGGGTGGGAAACACCATATATTTT; cdr3_aa: CASSFNRVGNTIYF; v_call: TRBV7-8; d_call: NA; clone_size: NA; j_call: TRBJ1-3
cdr3_nt: TGTGCCATCGAGGCAGGGAAAGGCTACACCTTC; cdr3_aa: CAIEAGKGYTF; v_call: TRBV10-3; d_call: NA; clone_size: few; j_call: TRBJ1-2
cdr3_nt: TGCGCCAGCAGCTTGGTGTCAGGCTTGGGCAATGAGCAGTTCTTC; cdr3_aa: CASSLVSGLGNEQFF; v_call: TRBV5-1; d_call: NA; clone_size: NA; j_call: TRBJ2-1